Shown below are 25 T cell receptor beta chains from a single sample sequenced in a study of early stage breast cancer tumors. TCRdb keeps only in-frame clones here, not all; method: immunoSEQ multiplex PCR. The table lists about 69,000 clones, 65% to 85% of them singletons. The sequenced sample consisted of blood. The source of these receptors is a person in their forties with breast cancer.

By share, this clone counts as large. The rearrangement links TRBV5-5 to TRBJ1-1; D remains unclear. Trimming removed 2 bases at V and 0 bases at J, with 5 bases between. Germline assignment: CDR1 SGHKS and CDR2 YYEKEE (reference sequence). This CDR3 spans 13 amino acids. The CDR3 loop is CASSFTMNTEAFF. CDR3 nucleotides: TGTGCCAGCAGCTTTACAATGAACACTGAAGCTTTCTTT.

The sample holds one count of this clone. CDR3 sequence: CASSPIDEQFF. CDR3 bases: TGTGCCAGCAGCCCCATAGATGAGCAGTTCTTC. V and J are TRBV28 and TRBJ2-1; D ambiguous. The CDR3 consists of 11 residues. Germline V gene lookup returns CDR1 MDHEN and CDR2 SYDVKM. With 6 bases removed from V and 8 bases from J, the gap between germline ends came to 8 bases.

This rearrangement joins TRBV7-9 to TRBJ2-3, with D uncertain. CDR1 and CDR2 (germline): SEHNR, FQNEAQ (reference sequence). Trimming shortened V by 1 base and J by 2 bases, and 13 bases separated the two germline ends. The CDR3 is made up of 16 amino acids. The CDR3 spells CASSLGLGINTDTQYF. The CDR3 nucleotides read TGTGCCAGCAGCTTAGGTTTAGGGATCAACACAGATACGCAGTATTTT. The variable domain in full, completed from reference TRBV7-9 and TRBJ2-3, reads DTGVSQNPRHKITKRGQNVTFRCDPISEHNRLYWYRQTLGQGPEFLTYFQNEAQLEKSRLLSDRFSAERPKGSFSTLEIQRTEQGDSAMYLCASSLGLGINTDTQYFGPGTRLTVL.

V and J are TRBV7-3 and TRBJ2-7; D remains ambiguous. V was trimmed by 5 bases and J by 3 bases, leaving 11 bases between them. Per the germline V gene, CDR1 is SGHTA and CDR2 is FQGTGA. The CDR3 consists of 13 residues. The DNA for the CDR3 is TGTGCCAGCAGCCTAGAAGCGAACTACGAGCAGTACTTC. Translated, it gives CASSLEANYEQYF.

The chain employs TRBV6-5 and TRBJ1-2, with TRBD1 identical over 8 bases. The germline CDR1 and CDR2 sequences are MNHEY and SVGAGI. Trimming removed 0 bases from V and 5 bases from J; junction bases left unmatched: 8. The CDR3 spans 16 residues. The CDR3 is CASSYSRATGAYGYTF. As DNA, the CDR3 is TGTGCCAGCAGTTACTCGAGAGCGACAGGGGCTTATGGCTACACCTTC.

This sequence joins TRBV28 and TRBJ1-2; D is undetermined. V was shortened by 6 bases and J by 3 bases, with 8 bases between the two germline ends. Germline V CDR1 and CDR2: MDHEN, SYDVKM. CDR3 length: 12 residues. CDR3 residues: CASSRLYYGYTF. For the CDR3, the DNA is TGTGCCAGCAGCAGGTTATACTATGGCTACACCTTC.

The chain joins TRBV6-5 to TRBJ1-3; D is ambiguous. CDR1 is MNHEY and CDR2 is SVGAGI in the germline V gene. The CDR3 spans 16 residues. V was trimmed by 4 bases and J by 5 bases, leaving 18 bases between them. The CDR3 DNA is TGTGCCAGCAGTTCAACTCGTCCTACGTTCCGAAACACCATATATTTT. Translation: CASSSTRPTFRNTIYF.

V gene TRBV6-1 combines with J gene TRBJ2-2; 9 bases line up with TRBD2. Germline V gene data show CDR1 as MNHNS and CDR2 as SASEGT. The CDR3 is 17 residues long. The V segment lost 3 bases and the J segment 7 bases; nucleotides outside the gene matches: 12. The CDR3 loop reads CASSDSGRGLRGGELFF. CDR3 nucleotides: TGTGCCAGCAGTGATAGCGGGAGAGGTCTGCGTGGCGGGGAGCTGTTTTTT.

V and J are TRBV19 and TRBJ2-7; D is perhaps TRBD1 (5 bases). Trimming removed 2 bases from V and 4 bases from J, with 12 bases in between. The CDR3 runs 14 residues. CDR1 is LNHDA, CDR2 SQIVND, per germline (reference sequence). CDR3 loop: CASSIKGLGYEQYF. In DNA form, the CDR3 reads TGTGCCAGTAGTATAAAGGGGCTGGGGTACGAGCAGTACTTC.

This chain joins TRBV6-1 and TRBJ2-1; 10 positions agree with TRBD2. The CDR3 runs 16 residues. The junction had 1 base not matched to a gene; V was cut back by 0 bases and J by 2 bases. Per germline, CDR1 MNHNS and CDR2 SASEGT. As DNA, the CDR3 is TGTGCCAGCAGTGAAGCTACTAGCGGGGCCTACAATGAGCAGTTCTTC. Amino acid sequence: CASSEATSGAYNEQFF.

The chain carries TRBV5-1 and TRBJ1-4, with D possibly being TRBD1 (5 bases). CDR1 and CDR2 (germline): SGHRS, YFSETQ. CDR3 length equals 16 residues. Trimming pared 3 bases from V and 7 bases from J, leaving 19 bases between. The CDR3 DNA sequence: TGCGCCAGCAGCTCCTCCACGAGGGGCCAAGGTGAAAAACTGTTTTTT. It encodes CASSSSTRGQGEKLFF.

The chain combines TRBV19 with TRBJ1-5; possible D gene TRBD1, 5 bases. The CDR3 runs 16 residues. CDR1 LNHDA and CDR2 SQIVND come from the germline V gene (reference sequence). V lost 3 bases, J lost 0 bases, and 12 bases lay in between. The CDR3 protein is CASSIRRGASNQPQHF. Here the CDR3 DNA reads TGTGCCAGTAGTATCCGGAGGGGCGCTAGCAATCAGCCCCAGCATTTT.

The rearrangement links TRBV7-9 to TRBJ2-2; 8 bases agree with TRBD1. Germline V gives CDR1 SEHNR, CDR2 FQNEAQ (reference sequence). V shed 6 bases, J shed 6 bases, and the junction held 9 bases outside the gene matches. The CDR3 has 15 residues. This chain's CDR3 is CASRETGVDAGELFF. The CDR3 DNA reads as TGTGCCAGCAGGGAGACAGGGGTGGACGCCGGGGAGCTGTTTTTT.

The genes are TRBV28 and TRBJ2-2; the D gene is possibly TRBD1 (5 bases). V lost 2 bases, J lost 4 bases, and 11 bases lay in between. The length of the CDR3 is 15 residues. Germline lookup yields CDR1 MDHEN and CDR2 SYDVKM. CDR3 amino acids: CASSLAGSGTGELFF. In nucleotides, the CDR3 is TGTGCCAGCAGTTTAGCAGGGTCGGGCACCGGGGAGCTGTTTTTT.

Points on this clone: Germline is not matched at one junction end, which may reflect a read error. The chain employs TRBV7-7 and TRBJ2-2; a weak D match, TRBD1 (5 bases). Looked up from germline, CDR1 is SSHAT and CDR2 is FNYEAQ (reference sequence). The CDR3 has 13 amino acids. The DNA of the CDR3 is TGTGCTAGCAGCTTAGCAGGGACCGGGGAGCTGTTTTTT. It yields the protein CASSLAGTGELFF.

This chain uses TRBV23-1 with TRBJ2-7; D remains ambiguous. TRBV23-1 is labeled an ORF, and its function is uncertain. V dropped 0 bases and J dropped 6 bases, with 6 bases sitting between them. This CDR3 is 12 amino acids long. The CDR3 region is CASSQSWGEQYF. The DNA for the CDR3 is TGCGCCAGCAGTCAATCTTGGGGCGAGCAGTACTTC.

This clone was counted only a few times. The gene calls are TRBV5-4 and TRBJ2-3; 10 bases map to TRBD2. Germline V gives CDR1 SGHNT, CDR2 YYREEE (reference sequence). V was pared by 4 bases and J by 3 bases, with 11 bases of the junction left unmatched. The CDR3 extends over 17 amino acids. The CDR3 region has the DNA TGTGCCAGCAGCCGGCGGGCTAGCGGGAGCATGACAGATACGCAGTATTTT. Protein sequence: CASSRRASGSMTDTQYF.

V and J are TRBV7-3 and TRBJ2-3, with TRBD2 matching 7 bases. The CDR3 consists of 15 residues. V gave up 3 bases and J gave up 3 bases; unmatched junction bases: 6. Germline V gene lookup returns CDR1 SGHTA and CDR2 FQGTGA. CDR3 bases: TGTGCCAGCAGCTTCGGGACTATGGGGACAGATACGCAGTATTTT. This sequence encodes CASSFGTMGTDTQYF.

The chain has TRBV4-2 and TRBJ2-1; D is uncertain. The CDR3 length is 12 residues. V lost 0 bases and J lost 7, with 4 bases in between. Germline V CDR1 and CDR2: LGHNA, YNFKEQ. The CDR3 DNA is TGTGCCAGCAGCCAAGAGTGGAATGAGCAGTTCTTC. It translates to CASSQEWNEQFF.

The chain carries TRBV7-6 and TRBJ2-7, with D perhaps being TRBD1 or TRBD2 (5 bases each). Trimming removed 5 bases from V and 2 bases from J, with 19 bases in between. Germline CDR1 is SGHVS and CDR2 is FNYEAQ. The CDR3 is made up of 16 amino acids. CDR3 in amino acids: CASSPRLARGPYEQYF. The CDR3 bases are TGTGCCAGCAGCCCCCGACTCGCCCGGGGACCCTACGAGCAGTACTTC.

The chain uses TRBV20-1 and TRBJ1-3; D unclear. The ends were cut back, 2 bases at V and 5 bases at J, with 4 bases in the middle. Germline CDR1 DFQATT, CDR2 SNEGSKA (reference sequence). The CDR3 sequence is 11 residues long. CDR3 amino acids: CSARHRNTIYF. CDR3 DNA: TGCAGTGCTAGACACCGAAACACCATATATTTT.

The V and J genes are TRBV13 and TRBJ2-3; D unresolved. The CDR3 is 11 residues long. V lost 5 bases, J lost 9 bases, and 9 bases lay in between. Germline lookup yields CDR1 PRHDT and CDR2 FYEKMQ (reference sequence). This CDR3 reads CASSPVDTQYF. In nucleotides, the CDR3 is TGTGCCAGCAGCCCCGTAGACACGCAGTATTTT.

The chain links TRBV7-3 to TRBJ2-3; 8 bases line up with TRBD2. With V trimmed by 1 base and J by 4 bases, 4 bases remained unmatched. CDR3 length: 15 amino acids. Germline V lookup: CDR1 SGHTA, CDR2 FQGTGA. The CDR3 spells CASSLKAGESDTQYF. CDR3 DNA sequence: TGTGCCAGCAGCTTAAAAGCGGGAGAATCAGATACGCAGTATTTT.

V is TRBV6-4 and J is TRBJ1-1; D is possibly TRBD1 (5 bases). This CDR3 region has 14 residues. V lost 6 bases and J 3 bases, leaving 14 bases between the germline ends. From germline, CDR1 is MRHNA and CDR2 SNTAGT. This chain's CDR3 is CASRDTSRDTEAFF. In nucleotides, the CDR3 is TGTGCCAGCAGGGACACTAGCCGGGACACTGAAGCTTTCTTT.

The chain couples TRBV4-1 to TRBJ2-3, with TRBD2 matching over 7 bases. Germline V gives CDR1 MGHRA, CDR2 YSYEKL. J was trimmed by 4 bases and V by 3 bases; bases with no gene match: 4. The CDR3 has 14 residues. CDR3 residues: CASSHGRSADTQYF. The CDR3 coding sequence is TGCGCCAGCAGCCACGGGAGGTCTGCAGATACGCAGTATTTT.